Listed below are T cell receptor beta chains from one sample, sequenced in a study of OX40 agonist ivuxolimab in advanced cancers. Generated by immunoSEQ multiplex PCR, the TCRdb table keeps only in-frame clones and is missing some. This sample has about 50,000 clones, with approximately 78% found just once. Sequenced here: CD4+ or CD8+ T cells sorted from blood, sampled in a trial of the OX40 agonist ivuxolimab. These receptors all come from an adult with an advanced solid tumor such as melanoma, head and neck, liver or kidney cancer. The CDR3 runs from the conserved cysteine through the conserved F or W. A D gene is named only where the DNA matches it firmly. Rows may omit the clone size; those that give it use once, few, many or a size class.

.,TRBJ2-1,TRBV28,.,TGTGCCACCTTAGCGGCAAACTACAATGAGCAGTTCTTC,CATLAANYNEQFF
.,TRBJ1-2,TRBV7-2,.,TGTGCCAGCAGCTTAGGAGTCGGGCAGTCCTATGGCTACACCTTC,CASSLGVGQSYGYTF
.,TRBJ1-1,TRBV2,TRBD1,TGTGCCAGCAGTGACGCCGGGACAGGGGTCACTGAAGCTTTCTTT,CASSDAGTGVTEAFF
.,TRBJ2-7,TRBV5-6,.,TGTGCCAGCAGCTTCCCCGGAAGCTCCTACGAGCAGTACTTC,CASSFPGSSYEQYF
few,TRBJ1-2,TRBV2,.,TGTGCCAGCAGCCTCGCGGACACGGCGGGTGGCTACACCTTC,CASSLADTAGGYTF
.,TRBJ1-3,TRBV30,.,TGTGCCTGGAGTTCCCCAGGGGCCTTCTCTGGAAACACCATATATTTT,CAWSSPGAFSGNTIYF
few,TRBJ2-1,TRBV13,TRBD2,TGTGCCAGCAGCCCAAACGGAGGGCTTCTAGCGGGGCCATACAATGAGCAGTTCTTC,CASSPNGGLLAGPYNEQFF
.,TRBJ1-1,TRBV29-1,.,TGCAGCGTAAGGGCGAACACTGAAGCTTTCTTT,CSVRANTEAFF
.,TRBJ2-7,TRBV5-1,TRBD1,TGCGCCAGCAGCACGGGACAGGGGGTTAACGAGCAGTACTTC,CASSTGQGVNEQYF
.,TRBJ1-1,TRBV6-4,.,TGTGCCAGCAGTGAGGTAGGAGGGAACACTGAAGCTTTCTTT,CASSEVGGNTEAFF
.,TRBJ2-1,TRBV4-2,.,TGTGCCAGCAGCCAAGAGCGAAAGCGGGAGCAGTTCTTC,CASSQERKREQFF
.,TRBJ1-2,TRBV4-1,.,TGCGCCAGCAGCCAAGACCCTCTACCTAACTATGGCTACACCTTC,CASSQDPLPNYGYTF
.,TRBJ1-1,TRBV21-1,.,TGTGCCAGCAGCAAAGGGATTGGACAGATGAACACTGAAGCTTTCTTT,CASSKGIGQMNTEAFF
few,TRBJ2-1,TRBV11-3,.,TGTGCCAGCAGCCTCCCGGGGCAGCGTAACGATGAGCAGTTCTTC,CASSLPGQRNDEQFF
once,TRBJ1-2,TRBV30,.,TGTGCCTGGAGTGTACAGAGGGGTGGCTACACCTTC,CAWSVQRGGYTF
.,TRBJ2-2,TRBV5-1,TRBD1,TGCGCCAGCAGCTTGATACAGGGGGCGGACAGCGGGGAGCTGTTTTTT,CASSLIQGADSGELFF
.,TRBJ1-2,TRBV4-1,.,TGCGCCAGCAGCCAAGTTCTTAGGGCCGGGCCGTATGGCTACACCTTC,CASSQVLRAGPYGYTF
.,TRBJ2-1,TRBV5-1,.,TGCGCCAGCAGCTTCCGACCGGGACCAAACTACAATGAGCAGTTCTTC,CASSFRPGPNYNEQFF
once,TRBJ2-3,TRBV5-1,.,TGCGCCAGCAGCTTGCCGACTAGCACAGATACGCAGTATTTT,CASSLPTSTDTQYF
.,TRBJ1-1,TRBV4-3,.,TGCGCCAGCAGCCGAGACGGGGTTTCTAACACTGAAGCTTTCTTT,CASSRDGVSNTEAFF
.,TRBJ2-5,TRBV11-1,TRBD2,TGTGCCAGCAGCTTAGATTCGGCGGGAGGGTCATTGGAGACCCAGTACTTC,CASSLDSAGGSLETQYF
.,TRBJ2-7,TRBV5-1,.,TGCGCCAGCAGCTTGGTAACGGGTTCCTACGAGCAGTACTTC,CASSLVTGSYEQYF
few,TRBJ2-1,TRBV7-2,.,TGTGCCAGCAGCAAGGTTTCCTACAATGAGCAGTTCTTC,CASSKVSYNEQFF
few,TRBJ2-7,TRBV6-6,TRBD1,TGTGCCAGCAGTTACGGGGACAGGGGCTTATCCTACGAGCAGTACTTC,CASSYGDRGLSYEQYF
.,TRBJ1-1,TRBV6-5,TRBD1,TGTGCCAGCAGACTCGGGACAGGGACTGAAGCTTTCTTT,CASRLGTGTEAFF
.,TRBJ2-2,TRBV5-5,.,TGTGCCAGCAGCCGGATGACAGAGGGCACCGGGGAGCTGTTTTTT,CASSRMTEGTGELFF
.,TRBJ1-5,TRBV2,.,TGTGCCAGCAGTTTCGATTATAGCAATCAGCCCCAGCATTTT,CASSFDYSNQPQHF
.,TRBJ1-3,TRBV4-1,TRBD1,TGCGCCAGCAGCCAGGGCGGGACAGTCTCTGGAAACACCATATATTTT,CASSQGGTVSGNTIYF
.,TRBJ2-7,TRBV5-1,.,TGCGCCAGCAGCCCCGGTCATTTATACTACGAGCAGTACTTC,CASSPGHLYYEQYF
medium-sized,TRBJ2-3,TRBV10-2,.,TGCGCCAGCAGTGAGTTGAGGGGTAGGGGCCATGGGGATACGCAGTATTTT,CASSELRGRGHGDTQYF
.,TRBJ2-5,TRBV10-1,.,TGCGCCAGCAGTGACCGGGGCGAAGAGACCCAGTACTTC,CASSDRGEETQYF